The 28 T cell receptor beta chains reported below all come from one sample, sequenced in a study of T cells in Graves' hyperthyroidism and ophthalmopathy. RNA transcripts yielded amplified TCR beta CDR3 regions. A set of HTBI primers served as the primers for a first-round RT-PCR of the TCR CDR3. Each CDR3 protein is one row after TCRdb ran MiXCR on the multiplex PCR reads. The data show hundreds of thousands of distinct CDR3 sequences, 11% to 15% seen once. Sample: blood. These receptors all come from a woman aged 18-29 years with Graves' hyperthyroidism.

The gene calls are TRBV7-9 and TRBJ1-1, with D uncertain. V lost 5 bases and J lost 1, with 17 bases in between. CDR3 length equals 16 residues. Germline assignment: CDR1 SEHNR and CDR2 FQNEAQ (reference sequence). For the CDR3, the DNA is TGTGCCAGCAGCCCCCCCATAGGGTTGGAGAACACTGAAGCTTTCTTT. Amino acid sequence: CASSPPIGLENTEAFF.

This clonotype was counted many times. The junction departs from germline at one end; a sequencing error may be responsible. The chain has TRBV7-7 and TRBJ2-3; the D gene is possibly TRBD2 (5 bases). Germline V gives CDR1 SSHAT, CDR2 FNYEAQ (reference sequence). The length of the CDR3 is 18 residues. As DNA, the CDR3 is TGTGCTAGCAGCTTATCCTTCCGGAACCCAGCAGCGGCAGATACGCAGTATTTT. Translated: CASSLSFRNPAAADTQYF.

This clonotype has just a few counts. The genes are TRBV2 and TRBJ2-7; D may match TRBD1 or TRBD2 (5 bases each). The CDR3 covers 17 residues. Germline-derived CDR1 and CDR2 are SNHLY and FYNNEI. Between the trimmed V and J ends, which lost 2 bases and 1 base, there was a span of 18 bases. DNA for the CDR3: TGTGCCAGCAGTGAAATCTACGCCGGGGCTTGGTCCTACGAGCAGTACTTC. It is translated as CASSEIYAGAWSYEQYF.

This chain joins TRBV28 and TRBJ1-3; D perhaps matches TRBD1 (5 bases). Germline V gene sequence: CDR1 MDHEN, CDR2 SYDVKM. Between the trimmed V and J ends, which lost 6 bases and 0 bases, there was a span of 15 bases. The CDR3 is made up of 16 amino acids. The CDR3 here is CASSLSGLLSGNTIYF. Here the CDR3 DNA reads TGTGCCAGCAGCCTCTCAGGGCTCCTCTCTGGAAACACCATATATTTT.

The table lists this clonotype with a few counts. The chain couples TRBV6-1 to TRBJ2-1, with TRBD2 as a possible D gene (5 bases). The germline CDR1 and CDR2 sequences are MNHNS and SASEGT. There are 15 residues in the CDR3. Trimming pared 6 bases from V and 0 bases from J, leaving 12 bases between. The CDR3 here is CASRLAMSSYNEQFF. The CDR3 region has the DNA TGTGCCAGCAGATTAGCGATGTCCTCCTACAATGAGCAGTTCTTC.

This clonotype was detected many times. CDR3 sequence (DNA): TGTGCCAGCGAGGTAACTAGCTATGAGCAGTTCTTC. Its translation is CASEVTSYEQFF. This rearrangement joins TRBV2 to TRBJ2-1, with D possibly TRBD2 on 6 matching bases. Trimming removed 8 bases from V and 8 bases from J, with 13 bases in between. Germline CDR1 and CDR2: SNHLY and FYNNEI. The CDR3 runs to 12 residues.

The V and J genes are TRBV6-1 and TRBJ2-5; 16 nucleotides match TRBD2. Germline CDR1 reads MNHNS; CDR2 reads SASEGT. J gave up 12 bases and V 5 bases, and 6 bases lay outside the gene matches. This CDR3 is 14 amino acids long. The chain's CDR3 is CASSYPGTSGREYF. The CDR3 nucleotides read TGTGCCAGCAGTTACCCGGGGACTAGCGGGAGGGAGTACTTC.

CDR3 residues: CASSRTGRGTGELFF. The CDR3 nucleotides are TGTGCCAGCAGTAGGACAGGGAGGGGCACCGGGGAGCTGTTTTTT. The V and J genes are TRBV27 and TRBJ2-2, with TRBD1 as a possible D gene (8 bases). This CDR3 comprises 15 residues. CDR1 MNHEY and CDR2 SMNVEV come from the germline V gene (reference sequence). Trimming took 5 bases from V and 4 from J, leaving 14 bases between them.

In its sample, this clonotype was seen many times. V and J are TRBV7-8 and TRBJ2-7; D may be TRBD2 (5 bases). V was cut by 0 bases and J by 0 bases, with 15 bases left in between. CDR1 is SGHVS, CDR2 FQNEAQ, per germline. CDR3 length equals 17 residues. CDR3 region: CASSLAVVRRSSYEQYF. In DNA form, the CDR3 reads TGTGCCAGCAGCTTAGCGGTTGTCCGGAGGAGCTCCTACGAGCAGTACTTC.

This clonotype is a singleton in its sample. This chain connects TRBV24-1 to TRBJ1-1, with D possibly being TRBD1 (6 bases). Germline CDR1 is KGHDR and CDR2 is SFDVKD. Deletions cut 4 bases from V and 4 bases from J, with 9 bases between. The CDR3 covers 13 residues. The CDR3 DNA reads TGTGCCACCAGTGACTACAGGGTCACTGAAGCTTTCTTT. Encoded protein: CATSDYRVTEAFF.

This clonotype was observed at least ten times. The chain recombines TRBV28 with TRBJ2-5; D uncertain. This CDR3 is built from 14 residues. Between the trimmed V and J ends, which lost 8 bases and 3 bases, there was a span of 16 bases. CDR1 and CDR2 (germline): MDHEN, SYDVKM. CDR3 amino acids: CASSPRAPEETQYF. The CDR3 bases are TGTGCCAGCTCCCCCCGGGCCCCAGAAGAGACCCAGTACTTC.

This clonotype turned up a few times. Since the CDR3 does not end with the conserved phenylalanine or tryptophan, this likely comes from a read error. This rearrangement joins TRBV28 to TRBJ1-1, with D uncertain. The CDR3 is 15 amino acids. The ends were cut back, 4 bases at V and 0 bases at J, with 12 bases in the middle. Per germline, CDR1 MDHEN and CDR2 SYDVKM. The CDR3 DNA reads TGTGCCAGCAGTTCGATGGACCGTATGAACACTGAAGCTTTCCTT. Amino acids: CASSSMDRMNTEAFL.

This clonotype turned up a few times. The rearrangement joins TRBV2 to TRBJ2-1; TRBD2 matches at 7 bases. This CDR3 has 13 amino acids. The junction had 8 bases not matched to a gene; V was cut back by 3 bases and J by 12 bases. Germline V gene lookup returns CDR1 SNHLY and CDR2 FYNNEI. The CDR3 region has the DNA TGTGCCAGCAGTGACGAGGCTAGCGGACGGCAGTTCTTC. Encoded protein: CASSDEASGRQFF.

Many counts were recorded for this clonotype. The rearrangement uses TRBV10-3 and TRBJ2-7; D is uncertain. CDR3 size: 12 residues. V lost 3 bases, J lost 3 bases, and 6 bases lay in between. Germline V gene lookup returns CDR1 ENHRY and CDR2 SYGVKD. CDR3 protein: CAISDYLYEQYF. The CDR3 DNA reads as TGTGCCATCAGTGACTATCTCTACGAGCAGTACTTC.

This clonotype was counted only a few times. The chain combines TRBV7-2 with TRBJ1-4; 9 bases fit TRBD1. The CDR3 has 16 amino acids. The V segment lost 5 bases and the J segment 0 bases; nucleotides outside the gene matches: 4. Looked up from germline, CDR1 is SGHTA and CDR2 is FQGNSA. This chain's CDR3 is CASSGRQGATNEKLFF. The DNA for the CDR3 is TGTGCCAGCAGCGGACGACAGGGGGCAACTAATGAAAAACTGTTTTTT.

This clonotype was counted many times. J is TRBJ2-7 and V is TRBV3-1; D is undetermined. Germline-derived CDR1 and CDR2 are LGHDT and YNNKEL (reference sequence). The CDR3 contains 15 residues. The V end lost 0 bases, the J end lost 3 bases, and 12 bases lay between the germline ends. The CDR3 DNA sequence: TGTGCCAGCAGCCAAGATTCAGGTAACCGCTACGAGCAGTACTTC. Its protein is CASSQDSGNRYEQYF.

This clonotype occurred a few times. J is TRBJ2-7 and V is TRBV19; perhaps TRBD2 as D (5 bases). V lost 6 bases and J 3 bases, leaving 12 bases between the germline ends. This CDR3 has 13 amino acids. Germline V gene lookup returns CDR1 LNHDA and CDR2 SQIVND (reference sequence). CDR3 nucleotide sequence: TGTGCCAGTAGCCCCTCCAGCGGCTACGAGCAGTACTTC. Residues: CASSPSSGYEQYF.

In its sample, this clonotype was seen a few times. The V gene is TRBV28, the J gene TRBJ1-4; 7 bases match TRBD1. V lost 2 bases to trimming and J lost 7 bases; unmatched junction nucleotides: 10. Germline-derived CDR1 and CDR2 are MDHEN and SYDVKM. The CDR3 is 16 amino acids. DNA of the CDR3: TGTGCCAGCAGTTTAATATCCGGGACAGCCCTTGAAAAACTGTTTTTT. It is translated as CASSLISGTALEKLFF.

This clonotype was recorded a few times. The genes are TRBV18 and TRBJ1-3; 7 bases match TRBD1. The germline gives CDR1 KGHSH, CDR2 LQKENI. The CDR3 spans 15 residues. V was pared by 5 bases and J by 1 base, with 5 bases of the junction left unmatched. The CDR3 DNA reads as TGTGCCAGCTCATCCACAGGGGCTTCTGGAAACACCATATATTTT. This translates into CASSSTGASGNTIYF.

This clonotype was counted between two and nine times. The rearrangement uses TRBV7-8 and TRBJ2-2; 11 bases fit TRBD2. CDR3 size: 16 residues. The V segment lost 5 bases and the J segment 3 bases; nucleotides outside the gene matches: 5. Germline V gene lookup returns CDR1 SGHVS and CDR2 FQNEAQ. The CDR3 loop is CASSVRLAGYTGELFF. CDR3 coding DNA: TGTGCCAGCAGCGTCCGACTAGCGGGATACACCGGGGAGCTGTTTTTT.

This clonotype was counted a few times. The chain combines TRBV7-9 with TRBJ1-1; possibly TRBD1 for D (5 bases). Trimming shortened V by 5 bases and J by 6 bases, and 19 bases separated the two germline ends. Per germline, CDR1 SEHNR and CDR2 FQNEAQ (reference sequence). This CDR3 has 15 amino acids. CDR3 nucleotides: TGTGCCAGCAGCCGGGGCGGGTCCCGATCGCCTGAAGCTTTCTTT. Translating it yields CASSRGGSRSPEAFF.

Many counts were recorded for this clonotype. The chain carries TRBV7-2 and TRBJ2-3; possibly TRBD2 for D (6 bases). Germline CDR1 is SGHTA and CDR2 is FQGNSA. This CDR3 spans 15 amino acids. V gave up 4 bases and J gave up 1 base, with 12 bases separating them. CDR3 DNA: TGTGCCAGCAGCTCCCGGGACTCCCGCACAGATACGCAGTATTTT. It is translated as CASSSRDSRTDTQYF.

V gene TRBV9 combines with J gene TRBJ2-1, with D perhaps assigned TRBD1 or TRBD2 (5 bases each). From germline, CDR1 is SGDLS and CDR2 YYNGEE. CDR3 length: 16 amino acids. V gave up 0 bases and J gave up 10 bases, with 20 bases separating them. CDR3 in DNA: TGTGCCAGCAGCGTAGTTAGGGACCCCAGCCTGGGGGAGCAGTTCTTC. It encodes CASSVVRDPSLGEQFF.

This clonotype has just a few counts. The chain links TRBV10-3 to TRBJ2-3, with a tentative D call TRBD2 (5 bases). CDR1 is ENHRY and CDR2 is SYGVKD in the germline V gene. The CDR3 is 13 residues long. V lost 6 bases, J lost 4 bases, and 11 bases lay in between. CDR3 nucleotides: TGTGCCATCAGCCTCAGCGGCGCAGATACGCAGTATTTT. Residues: CAISLSGADTQYF.

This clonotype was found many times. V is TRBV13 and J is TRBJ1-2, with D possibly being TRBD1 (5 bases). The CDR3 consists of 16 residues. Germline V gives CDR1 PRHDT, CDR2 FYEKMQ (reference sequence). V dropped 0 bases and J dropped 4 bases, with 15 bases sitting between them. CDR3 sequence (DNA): TGTGCCAGCAGCTTAGGCCTCAGTCATGGGACCTATGGCTACACCTTC. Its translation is CASSLGLSHGTYGYTF. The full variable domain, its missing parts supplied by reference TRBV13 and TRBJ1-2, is AAGVIQSPRHLIKEKRETATLKCYPIPRHDTVYWYQQGPGQDPQFLISFYEKMQSDKGSIPDRFSAQQFSDYHSELNMSSLELGDSALYFCASSLGLSHGTYGYTFGSGTRLTVV.

CDR3 sequence (DNA): TGTGCCAGCAGTAGGAGGGCCGAGTACGAGCAGTACTTC. It is translated as CASSRRAEYEQYF. The rearrangement uses TRBV7-2 and TRBJ2-7, with a possible D match to TRBD2 (6 bases). Germline lookup yields CDR1 SGHTA and CDR2 FQGNSA. The length of the CDR3 is 13 residues. Deletions cut 6 bases from V and 4 bases from J, with 13 bases between.

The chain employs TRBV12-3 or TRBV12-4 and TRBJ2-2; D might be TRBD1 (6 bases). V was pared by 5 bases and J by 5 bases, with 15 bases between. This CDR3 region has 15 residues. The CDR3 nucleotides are TGTGCCAGCAGTCTCGACCACAGGGTAACCGGGGAGCTGTTTTTT. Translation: CASSLDHRVTGELFF.

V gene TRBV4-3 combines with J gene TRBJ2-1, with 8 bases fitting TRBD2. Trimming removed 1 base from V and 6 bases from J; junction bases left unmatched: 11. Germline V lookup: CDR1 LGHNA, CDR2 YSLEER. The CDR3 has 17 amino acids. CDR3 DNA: TGCGCCAGCAGCCAAGTTACGCTCGGACTAGCCATCAATGAGCAGTTCTTC. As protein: CASSQVTLGLAINEQFF.